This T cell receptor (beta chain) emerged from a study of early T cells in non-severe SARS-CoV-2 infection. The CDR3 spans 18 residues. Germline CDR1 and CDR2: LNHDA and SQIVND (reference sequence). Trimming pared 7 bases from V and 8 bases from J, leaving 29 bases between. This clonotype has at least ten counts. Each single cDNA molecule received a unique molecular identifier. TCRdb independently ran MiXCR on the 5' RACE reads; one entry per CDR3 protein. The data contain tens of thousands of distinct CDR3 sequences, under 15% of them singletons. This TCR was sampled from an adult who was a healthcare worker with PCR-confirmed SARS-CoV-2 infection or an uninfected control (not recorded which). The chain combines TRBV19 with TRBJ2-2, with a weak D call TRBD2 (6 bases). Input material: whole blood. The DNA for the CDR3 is TGTGCCAGTACCCGATCATCGCTCCGGGACTCCGCACTTGGGGAGCTGTTTTTT. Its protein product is CASTRSSLRDSALGELFF. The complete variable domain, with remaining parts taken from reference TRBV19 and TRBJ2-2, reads DGGITQSPKYLFRKEGQNVTLSCEQNLNHDAMYWYRQDPGQGLRLIYYSQIVNDFQKGDIAEGYSVSREKKESFPLTVTSAQKNPTAFYLCASTRSSLRDSALGELFFGEGSRLTVL.